This T cell receptor beta chain comes out of a study of STAT5B mutations in CD4+ large granular lymphocyte leukemia. Study results and limitations: Top patient clones used TRBV06 genes more often: 8/27 versus 2/35 in controls. Main leukemic clonotypes were patient-specific, but about 26% appeared at low frequency elsewhere.

This clone was picked up one time. Its antigen is not identified. Sequencing was at survey level. Libraries were prepared by immunoSEQ multiplex PCR; TCRdb keeps only in-frame clonotypes and omits some of them. The table records 30,000 or so clones, approximately 79% of them present only once. Looked up from germline, CDR1 is LNHDA and CDR2 is SQIVND (reference sequence). V gave up 9 bases and J gave up 6 bases; unmatched junction bases: 14. The CDR3 extends over 17 amino acids. This sequence originates from a human donor in good health. The J gene is TRBJ2-1, the V gene TRBV19; TRBD2 matches at 13 bases. The sample taken for sequencing was CD4+ T cells from blood buffy coats. For the CDR3, the DNA is TGTGCCAGCCACGGACTAGCGGGAGCACCAAAGATCAATGAGCAGTTCTTC. Translation: CASHGLAGAPKINEQFF.